The clone carrying this T cell receptor (beta chain) was counted between two and nine times. This sample was included in a study of beta chain features in type 1 diabetes. The CDR3 runs to 16 residues. J lost 1 base, V lost 4 bases, and 5 bases had no gene match. CDR1 and CDR2 (germline): SEHNR, FQNEAQ (reference sequence). Of the isolated RNA, all was reverse transcribed, and so the sequenced material was expressed TCRB transcripts. Clones were sequenced by immunoSEQ multiplex PCR, and TCRdb holds only the in-frame ones, with some missing. This table has about 410,000 clones, about 15% appearing once.

The chain is built from TRBV7-9 and TRBJ2-3; the match to TRBD2 covers 10 bases. The sequenced material came from naive CD4+ T cells from blood. The source of this sequence is a man aged 25 to 45 in good health. The CDR3 nucleotides read TGTGCCAGCAGCTCCCGAACTAGCGGGGGCACAGATACGCAGTATTTT. Amino acids: CASSSRTSGGTDTQYF.